This TCR beta chain was obtained from a study of T cells after posttransplantation cyclophosphamide. Study results and caveats: Later post-transplant blood repertoires were often dominated by donor CD8+ memory clones. Recipient CMV seropositivity and CMV reactivation strongly tracked TRB clonality.

The naive gate required viable CD3+CD4+ or CD3+CD8+ cells with CCR7+CD45RA+CD45RO-CD95-CD27+CD28+ phenotype. With regard to this clone: Its antigen remains unidentified.

The germline V gene has CDR1 LNHDA and CDR2 SQIVND (reference sequence). V shed 5 bases, J shed 0 bases, and the junction held 4 bases outside the gene matches. This CDR3 contains 17 residues. Data came from immunoSEQ multiplex PCR; TCRdb stores just in-frame clones and leaves some out. The data hold thousands of clones, with around 95% observed a single time. V gene TRBV19 combines with J gene TRBJ2-3; 14 bases map to TRBD2. Material: naive CD8+ T cells sorted from PBMCs. This sequence was found in a woman aged 45 to 65 in good health and a related stem cell transplant donor. The CDR3 is CASSWGLAGASTDTQYF. CDR3 sequence (DNA): TGTGCCAGTAGTTGGGGACTAGCGGGAGCCAGCACAGATACGCAGTATTTT.